This T cell receptor (beta chain) was retrieved from a study of cytomegalovirus exposure and HLA in healthy donors. PCR was performed using 60 Vbeta and 13 Jbeta primers. Data came from immunoSEQ multiplex PCR; TCRdb stores just in-frame clones and leaves some out. This table holds 100,000 or so clones, approximately 56% found once. This CDR3 spans 14 amino acids. Germline CDR1 SGHRS, CDR2 YFSETQ. With V trimmed by 7 bases and J by 0 bases, 1 base remained unmatched. This TCR came from a woman under 40 in good health and CMV-seropositive. This chain connects TRBV5-1 to TRBJ1-4; TRBD1 matches 9 bases. The sample consisted of PBMCs. CDR3 sequence: CASGQGSTNEKLFF. The CDR3, as DNA: TGCGCCAGCGGACAGGGGTCAACTAATGAAAAACTGTTTTTT. The full variable domain, completed using reference TRBV5-1 and TRBJ1-4, is KAGVTQTPRYLIKTRGQQVTLSCSPISGHRSVSWYQQTPGQGLQFLFEYFSETQRNKGNFPGRFSGRQFSNSRSEMNVSTLELGDSALYLCASGQGSTNEKLFFGSGTQLSVL.